This note documents a single T cell receptor (beta chain) sequence. The antigen remains unidentified. Germline V gives CDR1 SQVTM, CDR2 ANQGSEA. The CDR3 spans 13 residues. With 4 bases removed from V and 2 bases from J, the gap between germline ends came to 10 bases. Generated by immunoSEQ multiplex PCR, the TCRdb table keeps only in-frame clones and is missing some. Of roughly 50,000 clones listed, around 83% were seen once; the top ten hold 0.85% to 1%. This specimen comes from a study of OX40 agonist ivuxolimab in advanced cancers. Study-wide context: Patients undergoing dose escalation presented with hepatocellular carcinoma, melanoma, renal cell or head and neck cancer. People who had prior anti-PD-1, anti-PD-L1 or anti-CTLA-4 therapy could take part, and around 40% had some.

Overall study results and limits: Normalized T-cell clonal expansion was also low in some nonresponders.

The input for sequencing was CD4+ or CD8+ T cells sorted from blood, taken in a trial of the OX40 agonist ivuxolimab. The rearrangement joins TRBV29-1 to TRBJ2-3, with D maybe TRBD1 (6 bases). This TCR was recovered from an adult with an advanced solid tumor such as melanoma, head and neck, liver or kidney cancer. The CDR3 here is CSVARGPTDTQYF. The CDR3 nucleotides read TGCAGCGTTGCCAGGGGTCCCACAGATACGCAGTATTTT.